This is a list of T cell receptor beta chains from one sample in a study of neurological immune-mediated disorders. TCRdb re-derived calls from the 5' RACE reads in MiXCR, one entry per CDR3 protein. This table has tens of thousands of distinct CDR3 sequences, approximately 6% appearing once. Sample: PBMCs. Receptors originate from a woman aged 55-69 years with multiple sclerosis. The CDR3 runs from the conserved cysteine through the conserved F or W. The order of the fields is CDR3 DNA, CDR3 protein, V gene, J gene, D gene, clone size. The D gene is left open where the match is weak. Only some rows state a clone size, as once, few, many or a class for expanded clones.

DNA: TGCGCCAGCAGCTTGGCTACTAAACAGGGCCTCCAAGAGACCCAGTACTTC; CDR3: CASSLATKQGLQETQYF; V: TRBV5-1; J: TRBJ2-5; D: -; size: -
DNA: TGTGCCAGCAGCTTAGTAGCGGGGCGGCAAGAGACCCAGTACTTC; CDR3: CASSLVAGRQETQYF; V: TRBV7-6; J: TRBJ2-5; D: TRBD2; size: many
DNA: TGTGCCAGCTCATCCGGTCTCTCGGAGACCCAGTACTTC; CDR3: CASSSGLSETQYF; V: TRBV18; J: TRBJ2-5; D: -; size: -
DNA: TGCGCCAGCAGCTTGAGTGGGGTCACCCTCCACTTT; CDR3: CASSLSGVTLHF; V: TRBV5-1; J: TRBJ1-6; D: -; size: many
DNA: TGCAGTGCTAGAGGGTTGGGTAGCGGGGGGGCCCAAGAGACCCAGTACTTC; CDR3: CSARGLGSGGAQETQYF; V: TRBV20-1; J: TRBJ2-5; D: TRBD2; size: many
DNA: TGCAGTGCTAGAGATCCCCCTAACTATGGCTACACCTTC; CDR3: CSARDPPNYGYTF; V: TRBV20-1; J: TRBJ1-2; D: -; size: many
DNA: TGTGCCAGCAGGGGCCCATCAGAAGGGGGCTACACCTTC; CDR3: CASRGPSEGGYTF; V: TRBV6-5; J: TRBJ1-2; D: -; size: many
DNA: TGCAGTGCTTCCCTACAGGGGGCCCCTAGCACAGATACGCAGTATTTT; CDR3: CSASLQGAPSTDTQYF; V: TRBV20-1; J: TRBJ2-3; D: TRBD1; size: many
DNA: TGCGCCAGCAGCATGGGACAGGGACTACAAGAGACCCAGTACTTC; CDR3: CASSMGQGLQETQYF; V: TRBV5-1; J: TRBJ2-5; D: TRBD1; size: many
DNA: TGTGCCACCAGTGAAAGGACAGGGAGGGATGAGCAGTTCTTC; CDR3: CATSERTGRDEQFF; V: TRBV24-1; J: TRBJ2-1; D: -; size: few
DNA: TGCAGTGCTAGAGATCCGCGACAGGGGGCGGTTGAAGCTTTCTTT; CDR3: CSARDPRQGAVEAFF; V: TRBV20-1; J: TRBJ1-1; D: TRBD1; size: many
DNA: TGTGCCAGCACCCTAATGGACCGAAGCACAGATACGCAGTATTTT; CDR3: CASTLMDRSTDTQYF; V: TRBV5-5; J: TRBJ2-3; D: -; size: many
DNA: TGCGCCAGCAGAATCGCTGGACAGAACTATGGCTACACCTTC; CDR3: CASRIAGQNYGYTF; V: TRBV10-2; J: TRBJ1-2; D: -; size: many
DNA: TGCGCCAGCAGCTTGGTAGGGCTCGGGGACACTGAAGCTTTCTTT; CDR3: CASSLVGLGDTEAFF; V: TRBV5-1; J: TRBJ1-1; D: -; size: many
DNA: TGCGCCAGCAGCCAAGGCGGGGTGGACATTCAGTACTTC; CDR3: CASSQGGVDIQYF; V: TRBV4-1; J: TRBJ2-4; D: -; size: many
DNA: TGTGCCAGCAGGGTGACAGCTGGGGCCAACGTCCTGACTTTC; CDR3: CASRVTAGANVLTF; V: TRBV3-1; J: TRBJ2-6; D: -; size: many
DNA: TGCGCCAGCAGCCTTGGGGGGACAGCGGCGCCCCTCCACTTT; CDR3: CASSLGGTAAPLHF; V: TRBV5-1; J: TRBJ1-6; D: TRBD1; size: many
DNA: TGTGCCAGCTCACTCGATCCGGACAGGCCGTATGGCTACACCTTC; CDR3: CASSLDPDRPYGYTF; V: TRBV18; J: TRBJ1-2; D: TRBD1; size: -
DNA: TGCGCCAGCAGCTTTGCAGGGCGGGAGACTGAAGCTTTCTTT; CDR3: CASSFAGRETEAFF; V: TRBV5-1; J: TRBJ1-1; D: -; size: -